The T cell receptor beta chain described here comes from a study of blood T cell repertoires in COVID-19. For the study at large: PBMCs, B-cell-depleted T cells, or T cells provided the cDNA or gDNA that made up the material.

The CDR3 length is 15 residues. V dropped 5 bases and J dropped 1; count of bases not matched to a gene: 3. From germline, CDR1 is MNHEY and CDR2 SMNVEV (reference sequence). Per the study methods: Amplified reference gene primers provided the basis for estimating nucleated cell counts. The data were produced by immunoSEQ multiplex PCR, yet TCRdb's version contains in-frame clones alone and is incomplete. D and trimming were read from the DNA, whereas the V and J calls and clone size are those reported in that table. The table lists fewer than 250,000 clones, 84% of them singletons. This clonotype originated in a middle-aged woman who had recovered from COVID-19. The rearrangement links TRBV27 to TRBJ2-5, with 11 bases lining up with TRBD2. Material for sequencing was PBMCs or T cells enriched from blood (not recorded which). The CDR3 loop is CASSRGTSGQETQYF. The DNA for the CDR3 is TGTGCCAGCAGTAGGGGGACTAGCGGCCAAGAGACCCAGTACTTC.